This is a list of T cell receptor beta chains from one sample in a study of OX40 agonist ivuxolimab in advanced cancers. The assay was immunoSEQ multiplex PCR, and TCRdb's table has in-frame clones only and misses some. The sample gives 65,000 to 70,000 clones, roughly four fifths of which show up once; 0.35% to 0.5% is in the top ten. This specimen consisted of CD4+ or CD8+ T cells sorted from blood, obtained in a trial of the OX40 agonist ivuxolimab. The receptors were sampled from an adult with an advanced solid tumor such as melanoma, head and neck, liver or kidney cancer. Each CDR3 is given with its conserved first and last residue. The order of the fields is J gene, V gene, CDR3 protein.

>TRBJ1-6|TRBV28
CASSRGQGQSPLHF
>TRBJ2-1|TRBV10-1
CASRGDQQGNEQFF
>TRBJ1-5|TRBV27
CASRKQGARDQPQHF
>TRBJ1-2|TRBV18
CASSPTGEGYGYTF
>TRBJ1-2|TRBV7-8
CASSLVRGDHGYTF
>TRBJ2-6|TRBV18
CASSPQITGSGANVLTF
>TRBJ1-2|TRBV6-1
CASSSGGGPYGYTF
>TRBJ1-5|TRBV27
CASSFQGQGAGQPQHF
>TRBJ1-2|TRBV27
CASSFLRQPYGYTF
>TRBJ2-1|TRBV7-9
CASSSGTSGRANEQFF
>TRBJ2-3|TRBV7-3
CASSPMGTRRSTDTQYF
>TRBJ2-5|TRBV5-1
CASTLGGTSGGQETQYF
>TRBJ1-4|TRBV11-1
CASSIDGTNEKLFF
>TRBJ1-2|TRBV27
CASGLRDRYGYTF
>TRBJ1-5|TRBV28
CASSYTHQPQHF
>TRBJ2-1|TRBV6-6
CASSYDSGSQQFF
>TRBJ1-2|TRBV11-2
CASSLTMGVGYTF
>TRBJ1-5|TRBV2
CASSEAGQGRPQHF
>TRBJ2-6|TRBV9
CASSASGANVLTF
>TRBJ2-7|TRBV4-1
CASSPRLRLAGLSYEQYF
>TRBJ1-5|TRBV6-6
CASSSRDRDQPQHF
>TRBJ1-2|TRBV2
CASSNPGAPYGYTF
>TRBJ1-1|TRBV5-1
CASSPRVGRMNTEAFF
>TRBJ1-2|TRBV6-1
CASSDGFLGYGYTF
>TRBJ1-3|TRBV28
CASSGVGGTGNTIYF
>TRBJ1-4|TRBV5-6
CASSRGVATNEKLFF
>TRBJ2-1|TRBV5-4
CASSLKGLAGDEQFF
>TRBJ2-7|TRBV25-1
CASGGQWEQYF
>TRBJ1-1|TRBV2
CAVGREVTEAFF
>TRBJ2-7|TRBV27
CASSFRSGAWGRYEQYF
>TRBJ1-4|TRBV19
CATSRDRGPEREKLFF